Following are 8 T cell receptor beta chains from one sample sequenced in a study of T-cell memory formation after mild COVID-19. TCRdb called the 5' RACE reads again in MiXCR, with one record for every CDR3 protein. The repertoire holds 90,000 to 120,000 distinct CDR3 sequences, with about 15% as singletons. The sample taken for sequencing was PBMCs or a T cell subset sorted from them (not recorded which). The receptor source for this set is a man aged 18 to 29 who had mild COVID-19 (a few samples of this study predate the infection). Cell type and time point are not known.

This clonotype has at least ten counts. V usage is TRBV20-1 and J usage is TRBJ1-1; tentative D call: TRBD1 (5 bases). V gave up 1 base and J gave up 5 bases, with 11 bases separating them. The CDR3 runs to 13 residues. Germline V gene sequence: CDR1 DFQATT, CDR2 SNEGSKA (reference sequence). CDR3 DNA: TGCAGTGCTAGAGTGAACGAGGGGACTGAAGCTTTCTTT. This codes for CSARVNEGTEAFF.

V gene TRBV4-1 combines with J gene TRBJ2-1, with D unresolved. Germline CDR1 reads MGHRA; CDR2 reads YSYEKL. The CDR3 runs to 13 residues. The V end was cut by 1 base, the J end by 5 bases, with 6 bases between. CDR3 DNA: TGCGCCAGCAGCCAAGCCCCAAACAATGAGCAGTTCTTC. It translates to CASSQAPNNEQFF.

This clonotype occurred a few times. The chain joins TRBV18 to TRBJ2-1, with 8 positions matching TRBD2. Trimming cost V 6 bases and J 2 bases; bases outside gene matches: 6. Germline loops: CDR1 KGHSH, CDR2 LQKENI. The CDR3 consists of 15 residues. DNA for the CDR3: TGTGCCAGCTCGGGTACCGGGGGGGCCTACAATGAGCAGTTCTTC. Its translation: CASSGTGGAYNEQFF.

This clonotype has more than one count but fewer than ten. V usage is TRBV5-1 and J usage is TRBJ2-2, with D tentatively TRBD2 (6 bases). The V gene's germline CDR1 is SGHRS and CDR2 YFSETQ. Deletions cut 0 bases from V and 6 bases from J, with 9 bases between. The CDR3 length is 14 residues. CDR3: CASSLAGVPGELFF. DNA for the CDR3: TGCGCCAGCAGCTTGGCGGGGGTTCCCGGGGAGCTGTTTTTT.

The table lists this clonotype with a few counts. The chain carries TRBV5-1 and TRBJ2-5; 9 bases are shared with TRBD1. The CDR3 has 13 amino acids. The ends lost 5 bases at V and 4 bases at J; junction bases unmatched: 3. Looked up from germline, CDR1 is SGHRS and CDR2 is YFSETQ. The CDR3 protein is CASRTGGLETQYF. The CDR3 DNA reads as TGCGCCAGCAGGACAGGGGGTTTAGAGACCCAGTACTTC.

This clonotype was detected only a few times. The J gene is TRBJ2-5, the V gene TRBV4-1, with 14 bases matching TRBD2. From germline, CDR1 is MGHRA and CDR2 YSYEKL. The CDR3 covers 15 residues. Germline trimming cut 3 bases from V and 6 bases from J; bases unmatched to any gene: 3. The CDR3 spells CASSQTSGGEKTQYF. In DNA, the CDR3 is TGCGCCAGCAGCCAGACTAGCGGGGGGGAGAAGACCCAGTACTTC.

The chain employs TRBV10-3 and TRBJ2-7; 9 nucleotides align to TRBD1. V was clipped by 6 bases and J by 3 bases; unmatched bases: 3. The CDR3 is made up of 13 amino acids. Germline V gene sequence: CDR1 ENHRY, CDR2 SYGVKD. The CDR3 DNA is TGTGCCATCAGGCTGGGACAGGGCTACGAGCAGTACTTC. As protein: CAIRLGQGYEQYF.

The rearrangement uses TRBV2 and TRBJ2-5; no clear D. Germline V lookup: CDR1 SNHLY, CDR2 FYNNEI. The CDR3 consists of 11 residues. V was clipped by 10 bases and J by 5 bases, with 11 bases between them. CDR3 sequence (DNA): TGTGCCATCCGACTTGGGGAGACCCAGTACTTC. Translation gives CAIRLGETQYF.